This record covers a single T cell receptor (beta chain). The target of this receptor is not known. No base-level quality is on record; no much larger clone is a single base apart. The data were taken from a study of T cells in Graves' hyperthyroidism and ophthalmopathy (dated by TCRdb to the late 2010s). Some background on the complete study: Peripheral blood samples were taken at initial diagnosis, before any treatment was given. To identify distinguishing TCR V-J signatures, a discovery cohort of around 100 patients was used, comprising 43 with Graves' ophthalmopathy and 55 to 65 with stable Graves' hyperthyroidism. TCR Vbeta CDR3 sequencing of around 130 peripheral blood samples (over 40 ophthalmopathy, over 70 hyperthyroidism and around 17 progressor patients) is reported in the paper. The 100 discovery patients were divided at random into training and test sets in a 7:3 ratio. In more than 5 Graves' hyperthyroidism patients, the study also compared T-cell repertoires from thyroid tissue with T-cell repertoires from blood. After sampling, hyperthyroidism patients received methimazole starting at 30 mg daily, and ophthalmopathy patients received high-dose intravenous methylprednisolone. Prospective prediction of ophthalmopathy was tested in an independent validation cohort of fewer than 20 hyperthyroidism patients and some 17 patients who later progressed to ophthalmopathy.

The investigation overall reported the following: In validation, progression to ophthalmopathy was predicted by the model with 65% to 71% sensitivity and roughly 72% specificity, a median of roughly 6 months before onset. Blood samples also contained most of the expanded thyroid clonotypes (frequency above 0.001), which suggests that blood repertoires may reflect thyroid immune responses. A 13 V-J signature model separated ophthalmopathy from stable hyperthyroidism, with around 90% sensitivity and about 81% specificity in cross-validation and 80%/75% in testing. No statistical method was used to fix the sample size in advance, and group allocation was not hidden from the investigators.

Stable Graves' hyperthyroidism was defined as the absence of progression to ophthalmopathy over 18 months of follow-up. The hyperthyroidism patients were between 18 and 65 years old and newly diagnosed, with a disease duration of less than 2 months. The study excluded patients with uncontrolled infections, other autoimmune diseases, pregnancy or lactation. Diagnoses were based on clinical symptoms, serum thyroxine and TRAb, thyroid ultrasound and orbital computed tomography. PBMCs were separated from under 11 ml of fresh peripheral blood using Ficoll-Paque density gradient centrifugation. Trizol reagent was used to extract total RNA, and RNA quality was then checked on an Agilent 2100 Bioanalyzer. The TCR beta CDR3 regions were amplified from the RNA transcripts. For the first round of RT-PCR on the TCR CDR3, the HTBI primer set was used together with the Qiagen OneStep RT-PCR kit. Libraries were constructed in a second round of multiplex PCR, after which size selection and purification were performed. Libraries were sequenced paired-end with 100 bp reads on an Illumina HiSeq2000. Under the source paper's analysis protocol: SOAPnuke was used to process the raw data, removing reads that contained adapters or uncalled bases, had a mean Phred below 15, or lacked an exact match to the constant primer or identifier. High-quality paired reads were merged using COPE v1.2.5, and each unique nucleotide sequence was defined as a clonotype. Clonotypes were aligned to IMGT TRBV, TRBD and TRBJ reference segments using MiTCR v1.1. Only V-J combinations with frequency above 0.0001, covering about 99% of repertoires, were analysed. A TCS score was defined as the ratio between F50 (clonal expansion) and ExV (chaos), using BLOSUM62-based TCRdist between CDR3 peptides within each V-J. Welch's t-statistics and random forest reduced around 520 V-J features to 13, which were used in a naive Bayes classifier (R e1071). TCRdb passed the public sequencing reads through fastp at Q25 and MiXCR, retaining productive beta sequences. For every CDR3 protein sequence, its rows merge into one entry that carries the most common genes and DNA. TCRdb, not the authors, supplied the V and J calls. Within this sample are roughly 750,000 distinct CDR3 sequences, with about a sixth of them counted one time only. Of the sample, approximately 8.4% falls within the top ten clones.

The source of this sequence is a man aged 18-30 years with Graves' hyperthyroidism. The specimen was blood.

The CDR3 amino acid sequence is: CASSRGRATDTQYF. The sequenced DNA is TGCGCCAGCAGCCGAGGGAGGGCCACAGATACGCAGTATTTT. Rearrangement joined TRBV4-1 to TRBJ2-3; 7 nucleotides in the junction match TRBD2. CDR1 is given as MGHRA and CDR2 as YSYEKL, both from the germline V gene. There are 14 amino acids in the CDR3, from cysteine to phenylalanine inclusive. Solely the CDR3 DNA is kept, with 42 bases framed from the first base. The germline V end is reduced by 4 bases and the J end by 2 bases; junction bases left unmatched: 3.